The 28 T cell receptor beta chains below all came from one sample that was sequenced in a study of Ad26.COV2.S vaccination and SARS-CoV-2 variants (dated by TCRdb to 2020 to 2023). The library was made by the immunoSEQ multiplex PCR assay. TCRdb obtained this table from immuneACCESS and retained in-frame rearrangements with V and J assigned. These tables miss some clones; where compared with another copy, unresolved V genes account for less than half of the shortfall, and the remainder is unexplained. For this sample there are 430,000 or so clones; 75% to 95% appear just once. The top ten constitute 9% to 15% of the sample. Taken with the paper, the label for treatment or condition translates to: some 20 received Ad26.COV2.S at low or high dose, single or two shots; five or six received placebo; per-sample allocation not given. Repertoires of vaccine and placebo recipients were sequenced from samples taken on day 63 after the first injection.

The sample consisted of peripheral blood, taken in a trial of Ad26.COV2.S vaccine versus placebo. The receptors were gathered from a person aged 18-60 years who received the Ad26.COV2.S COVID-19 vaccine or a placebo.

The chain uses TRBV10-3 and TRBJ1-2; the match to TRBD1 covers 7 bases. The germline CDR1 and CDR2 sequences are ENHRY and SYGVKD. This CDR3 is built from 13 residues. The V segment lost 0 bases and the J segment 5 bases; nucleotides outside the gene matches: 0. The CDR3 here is CAISESDRYGYTF. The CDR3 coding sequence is TGTGCCATCAGTGAGTCGGACAGGTATGGCTACACCTTC.

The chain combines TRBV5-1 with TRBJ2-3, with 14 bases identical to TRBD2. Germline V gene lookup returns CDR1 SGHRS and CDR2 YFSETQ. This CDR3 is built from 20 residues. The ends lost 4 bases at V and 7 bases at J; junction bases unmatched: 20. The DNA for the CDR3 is TGCGCCAGCAGCAAGAACGCCGGGACTAGCGGGAGCCTTCTTAAGTATACGCAGTATTTT. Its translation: CASSKNAGTSGSLLKYTQYF. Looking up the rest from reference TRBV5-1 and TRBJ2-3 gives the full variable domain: KAGVTQTPRYLIKTRGQQVTLSCSPISGHRSVSWYQQTPGQGLQFLFEYFSETQRNKGNFPGRFSGRQFSNSRSEMNVSTLELGDSALYLCASSKNAGTSGSLLKYTQYFGPGTRLTVL.

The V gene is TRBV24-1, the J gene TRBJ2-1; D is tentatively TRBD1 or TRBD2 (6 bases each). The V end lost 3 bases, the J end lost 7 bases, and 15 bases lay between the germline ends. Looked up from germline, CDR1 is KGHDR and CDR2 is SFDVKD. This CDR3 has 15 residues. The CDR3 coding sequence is TGTGCCACCAGTGATCTCGGGGGCGAATCAAATGAGCAGTTCTTC. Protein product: CATSDLGGESNEQFF.

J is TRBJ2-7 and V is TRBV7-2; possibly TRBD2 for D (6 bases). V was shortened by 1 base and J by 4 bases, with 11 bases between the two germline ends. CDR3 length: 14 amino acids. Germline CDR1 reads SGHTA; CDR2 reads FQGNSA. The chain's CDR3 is CASSLVGGRYEQYF. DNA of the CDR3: TGTGCCAGCAGCTTAGTTGGGGGGAGGTACGAGCAGTACTTC.

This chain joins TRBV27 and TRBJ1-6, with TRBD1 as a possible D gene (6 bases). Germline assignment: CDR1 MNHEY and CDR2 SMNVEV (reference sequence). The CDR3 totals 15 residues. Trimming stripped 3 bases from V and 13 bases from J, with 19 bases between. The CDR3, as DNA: TGTGCCAGCAGTTTGATCGGAACGGGGGCGGGTCCCCTCCACTTT. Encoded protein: CASSLIGTGAGPLHF.

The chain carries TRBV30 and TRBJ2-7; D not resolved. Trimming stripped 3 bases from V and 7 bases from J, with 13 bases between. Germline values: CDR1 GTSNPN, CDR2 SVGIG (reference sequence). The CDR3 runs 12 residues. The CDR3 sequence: CAWSAQAGEQYF. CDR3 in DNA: TGTGCCTGGAGCGCCCAAGCTGGGGAGCAGTACTTC.

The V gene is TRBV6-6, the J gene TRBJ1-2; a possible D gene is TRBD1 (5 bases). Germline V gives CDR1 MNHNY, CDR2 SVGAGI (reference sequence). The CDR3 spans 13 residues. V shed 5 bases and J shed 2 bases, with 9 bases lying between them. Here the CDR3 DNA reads TGTGCCAGCAGTCGGGACGTCAACTATGGCTACACCTTC. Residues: CASSRDVNYGYTF.

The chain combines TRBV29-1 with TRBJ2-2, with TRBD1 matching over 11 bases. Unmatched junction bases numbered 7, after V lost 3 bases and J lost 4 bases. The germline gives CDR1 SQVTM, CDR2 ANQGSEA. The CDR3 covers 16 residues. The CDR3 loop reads CSVDSGTGGPTGELFF. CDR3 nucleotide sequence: TGCAGCGTTGATTCCGGGACAGGGGGACCCACCGGGGAGCTGTTTTTT.

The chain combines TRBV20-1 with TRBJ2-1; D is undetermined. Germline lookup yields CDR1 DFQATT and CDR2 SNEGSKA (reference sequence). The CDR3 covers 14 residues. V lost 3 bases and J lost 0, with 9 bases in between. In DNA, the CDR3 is TGCAGTGCTAGTGGTGGTGACTCCTACAATGAGCAGTTCTTC. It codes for CSASGGDSYNEQFF.

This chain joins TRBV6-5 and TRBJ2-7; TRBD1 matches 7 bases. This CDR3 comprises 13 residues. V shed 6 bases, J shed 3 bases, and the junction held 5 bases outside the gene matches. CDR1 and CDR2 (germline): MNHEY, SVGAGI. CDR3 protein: CASRRGQHYEQYF. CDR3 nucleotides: TGTGCCAGCAGGAGGGGACAGCACTACGAGCAGTACTTC.

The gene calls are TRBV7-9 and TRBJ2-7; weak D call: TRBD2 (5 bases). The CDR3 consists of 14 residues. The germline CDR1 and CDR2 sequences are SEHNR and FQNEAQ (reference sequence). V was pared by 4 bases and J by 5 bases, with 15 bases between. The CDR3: CASSSPEALHEQYF. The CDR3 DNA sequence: TGTGCCAGCAGCTCCCCGGAGGCCCTCCACGAGCAGTACTTC.

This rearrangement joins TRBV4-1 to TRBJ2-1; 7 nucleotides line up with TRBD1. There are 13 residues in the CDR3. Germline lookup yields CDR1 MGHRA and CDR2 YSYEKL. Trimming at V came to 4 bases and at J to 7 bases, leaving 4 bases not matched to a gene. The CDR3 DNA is TGCGCCAGCAGCCGGGGACAGTGGAATGAGCAGTTCTTC. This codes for CASSRGQWNEQFF.

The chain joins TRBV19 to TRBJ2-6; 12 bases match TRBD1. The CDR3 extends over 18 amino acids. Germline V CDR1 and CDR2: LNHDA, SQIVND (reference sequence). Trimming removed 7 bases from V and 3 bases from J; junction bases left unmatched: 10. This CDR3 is CASTSRGQGADGANVLTF. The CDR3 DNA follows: TGTGCCAGTACCTCCCGGGGACAGGGGGCAGATGGGGCCAACGTCCTGACTTTC.

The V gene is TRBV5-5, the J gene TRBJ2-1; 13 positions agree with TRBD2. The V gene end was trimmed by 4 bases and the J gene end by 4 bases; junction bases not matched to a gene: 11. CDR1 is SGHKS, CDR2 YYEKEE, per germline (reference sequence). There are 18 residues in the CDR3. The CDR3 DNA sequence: TGTGCCAGCAGCCGAACCGGGACTAGCGGGGAAAAGTACAATGAGCAGTTCTTC. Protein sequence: CASSRTGTSGEKYNEQFF.

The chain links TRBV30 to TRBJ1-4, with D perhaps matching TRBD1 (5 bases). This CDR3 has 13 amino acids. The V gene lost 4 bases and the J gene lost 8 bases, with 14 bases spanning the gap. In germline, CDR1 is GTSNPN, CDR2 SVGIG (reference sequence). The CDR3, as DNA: TGTGCCTGGAACGAGGGGACGGGCGAAAAACTGTTTTTT. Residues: CAWNEGTGEKLFF.

CDR3 DNA sequence: TGCGCCAGCAGCCCGAACACACTGGGCACAGATACGCAGTATTTT. Its translation: CASSPNTLGTDTQYF. V is TRBV5-1 and J is TRBJ2-3, with D hard to call. CDR1 is SGHRS, CDR2 YFSETQ, per germline. V was clipped by 4 bases and J by 1 base, with 13 bases between them. There are 15 residues in the CDR3. The full variable domain, rest sourced from reference TRBV5-1 and TRBJ2-3, is KAGVTQTPRYLIKTRGQQVTLSCSPISGHRSVSWYQQTPGQGLQFLFEYFSETQRNKGNFPGRFSGRQFSNSRSEMNVSTLELGDSALYLCASSPNTLGTDTQYFGPGTRLTVL.

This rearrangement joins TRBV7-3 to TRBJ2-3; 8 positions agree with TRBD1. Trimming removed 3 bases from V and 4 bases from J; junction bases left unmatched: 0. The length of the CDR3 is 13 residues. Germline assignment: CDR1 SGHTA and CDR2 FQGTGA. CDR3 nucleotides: TGTGCCAGCAGCTTGACAGGGGCAGATACGCAGTATTTT. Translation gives CASSLTGADTQYF.

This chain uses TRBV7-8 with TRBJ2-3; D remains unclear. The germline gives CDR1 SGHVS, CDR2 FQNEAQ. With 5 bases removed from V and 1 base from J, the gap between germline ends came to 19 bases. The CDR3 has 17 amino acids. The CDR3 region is CASSPLGKGWGTDTQYF. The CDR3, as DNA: TGTGCCAGCAGCCCCCTGGGAAAAGGCTGGGGCACAGATACGCAGTATTTT.

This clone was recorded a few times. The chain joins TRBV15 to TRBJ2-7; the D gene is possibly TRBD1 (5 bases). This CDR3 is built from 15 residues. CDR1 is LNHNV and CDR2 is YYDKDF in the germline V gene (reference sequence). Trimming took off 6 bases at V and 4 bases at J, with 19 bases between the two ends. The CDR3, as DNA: TGTGCCACCAGGGATATAGGGGTTCAGGGATACGAGCAGTACTTC. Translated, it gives CATRDIGVQGYEQYF.

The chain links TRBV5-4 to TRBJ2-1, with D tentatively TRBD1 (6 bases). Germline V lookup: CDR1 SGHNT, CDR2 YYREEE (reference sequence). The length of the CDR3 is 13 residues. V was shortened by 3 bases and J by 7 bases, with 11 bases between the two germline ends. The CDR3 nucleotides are TGTGCCAGCAGCTCCCAGGGGACGAATGAGCAGTTCTTC. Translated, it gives CASSSQGTNEQFF.

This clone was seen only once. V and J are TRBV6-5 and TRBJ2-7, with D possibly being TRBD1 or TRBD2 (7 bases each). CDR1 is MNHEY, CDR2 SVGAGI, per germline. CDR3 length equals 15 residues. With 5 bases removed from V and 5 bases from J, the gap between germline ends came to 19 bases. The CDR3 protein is CASSSGAGGRNEQYF. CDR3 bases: TGTGCCAGCAGTAGCGGGGCAGGGGGGAGGAACGAGCAGTACTTC.

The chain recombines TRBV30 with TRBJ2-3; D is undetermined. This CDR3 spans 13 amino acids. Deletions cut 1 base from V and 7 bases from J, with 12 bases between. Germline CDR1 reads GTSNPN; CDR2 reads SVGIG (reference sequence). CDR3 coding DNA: TGTGCCTGGAGTGCTAGACTTCTGTATACGCAGTATTTT. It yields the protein CAWSARLLYTQYF.

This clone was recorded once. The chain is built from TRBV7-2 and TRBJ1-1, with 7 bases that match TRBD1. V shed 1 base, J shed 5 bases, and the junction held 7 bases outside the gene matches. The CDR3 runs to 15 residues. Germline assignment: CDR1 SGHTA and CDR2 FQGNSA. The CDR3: CASSLGSRGRTEAFF. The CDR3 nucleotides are TGTGCCAGCAGCTTAGGAAGTAGGGGGCGGACTGAAGCTTTCTTT.

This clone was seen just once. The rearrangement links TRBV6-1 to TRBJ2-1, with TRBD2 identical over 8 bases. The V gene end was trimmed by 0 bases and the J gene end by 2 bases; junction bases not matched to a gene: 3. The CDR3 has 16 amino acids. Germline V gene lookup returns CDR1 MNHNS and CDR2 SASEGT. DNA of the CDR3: TGTGCCAGCAGTGAAGCGGTACTAGCGGCCTACAATGAGCAGTTCTTC. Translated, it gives CASSEAVLAAYNEQFF.

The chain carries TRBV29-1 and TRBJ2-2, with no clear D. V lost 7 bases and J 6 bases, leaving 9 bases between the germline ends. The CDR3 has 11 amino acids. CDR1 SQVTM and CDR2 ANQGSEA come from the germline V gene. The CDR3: CSGKGAGELFF. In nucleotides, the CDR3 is TGCAGCGGCAAGGGTGCCGGGGAGCTGTTTTTT.

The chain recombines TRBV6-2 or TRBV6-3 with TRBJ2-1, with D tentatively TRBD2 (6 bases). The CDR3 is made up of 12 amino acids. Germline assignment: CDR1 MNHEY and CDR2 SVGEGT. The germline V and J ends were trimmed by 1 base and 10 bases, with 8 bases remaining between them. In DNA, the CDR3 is TGTGCCAGCAGTTACTGGCGGGGCGAGCAGTTCTTC. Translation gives CASSYWRGEQFF.

The CDR3 here is CASSLKAKPLHF. CDR3 DNA sequence: TGTGCCAGCAGTTTAAAGGCGAAACCCCTCCACTTT. The V call is TRBV28, the J call TRBJ1-6; D gene uncertain. The CDR3 extends over 12 amino acids. Per germline, CDR1 MDHEN and CDR2 SYDVKM. The germline V and J ends were trimmed by 2 bases and 12 bases, with 8 bases remaining between them.

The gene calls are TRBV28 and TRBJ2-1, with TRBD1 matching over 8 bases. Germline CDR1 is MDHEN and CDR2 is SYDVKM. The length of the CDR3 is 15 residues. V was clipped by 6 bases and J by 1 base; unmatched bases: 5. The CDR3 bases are TGTGCCAGCAGGACGGACAGGGAGTCCTACAATGAGCAGTTCTTC. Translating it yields CASRTDRESYNEQFF.